Presented here are 25 T cell receptor beta chains from one specimen sequenced in a study of a mutant IDH1 vaccine in newly diagnosed glioma. Assay: immunoSEQ multiplex PCR; the TCRdb copy retains only in-frame clones and omits some. The sample shows about 64,000 clones, about 73% of them seen only once. Antigens of these TCRs are unknown. Described time point: week 35, safety follow-up. In every dose of vaccine, 300 ug of mutant IDH1 20-mer peptide was given alongside topical imiquimod. Material: PBMCs, obtained from a glioma patient whose treatment included an IDH1 peptide vaccine. The receptors here all came from a man aged 50 to 59 with glioma.

The V call is TRBV30, the J call TRBJ1-4; D is unclear. The CDR3 covers 16 residues. V lost 2 bases and J 0 bases, leaving 13 bases between the germline ends. CDR1 is GTSNPN, CDR2 SVGIG, per germline (reference sequence). CDR3 loop: CAWSTPTQTTNEKLFF. CDR3 nucleotides: TGTGCCTGGAGTACCCCGACACAGACAACTAATGAAAAACTGTTTTTT.

The chain links TRBV29-1 to TRBJ2-5, with 7 bases lining up with TRBD1. CDR1 and CDR2 (germline): SQVTM, ANQGSEA. The CDR3 is 12 residues long. V dropped 4 bases and J dropped 3; count of bases not matched to a gene: 2. CDR3 residues: CSVVGQKETQYF. The CDR3 DNA sequence: TGCAGCGTTGTGGGACAGAAAGAGACCCAGTACTTC.

The rearrangement uses TRBV10-2 and TRBJ1-2, with TRBD1 matching over 8 bases. Trimming took 6 bases from V and 6 from J; bases not matched to a gene: 9. The CDR3 has 14 residues. CDR1 and CDR2 from the germline V gene are WSHSY and SAAADI. The CDR3 loop is CASRAQLTGDGYTF. In DNA form, the CDR3 reads TGCGCCAGCAGGGCTCAATTGACAGGGGATGGCTACACCTTC.

This chain links TRBV2 with TRBJ1-2, with a possible D match to TRBD1 (5 bases). Germline loops: CDR1 SNHLY, CDR2 FYNNEI. The CDR3 is 13 amino acids. V lost 4 bases and J 6 bases, leaving 12 bases between the germline ends. The CDR3 coding sequence is TGTGCCAGCAGTGCGGGACCCCCAGATGGCTACACCTTC. It codes for CASSAGPPDGYTF.

CDR3 amino acids: CSVVGRWGGELFF. CDR3 DNA sequence: TGCAGCGTTGTGGGCAGGTGGGGGGGCGAGCTGTTTTTT. The chain couples TRBV29-1 to TRBJ2-2, with D maybe TRBD2 (7 bases). Trimming removed 4 bases from V and 11 bases from J, with 17 bases in between. Germline V gives CDR1 SQVTM, CDR2 ANQGSEA. CDR3 length equals 13 residues.

The rearrangement uses TRBV6-1 and TRBJ2-7; D gene unclear. The CDR3 runs 10 residues. V was shortened by 5 bases and J by 4 bases, with 3 bases between the two germline ends. Germline CDR1 is MNHNS and CDR2 is SASEGT. The CDR3 nucleotides are TGTGCCAGCAGTTTGTACGAGCAGTACTTC. It encodes CASSLYEQYF.

This clone occurred many times. The chain employs TRBV7-9 and TRBJ2-7; D not certain. V lost 5 bases and J lost 7, with 24 bases in between. Germline assignment: CDR1 SEHNR and CDR2 FQNEAQ (reference sequence). This CDR3 has 16 amino acids. The CDR3 DNA is TGTGCCAGCAGCCACACCCCGGGCCGTGGACGAAGGGAGCAGTACTTC. This gives the protein CASSHTPGRGRREQYF.

V usage is TRBV7-9 and J usage is TRBJ1-1; no firm D call. With 5 bases removed from V and 6 bases from J, the gap between germline ends came to 13 bases. The germline V gene encodes CDR1 SEHNR and CDR2 FQNEAQ (reference sequence). This CDR3 is 13 amino acids long. The CDR3 region is CASSPIRVPEAFF. The CDR3 bases are TGTGCCAGCAGCCCCATTAGGGTGCCTGAAGCTTTCTTT.

This clone was recorded a few times. V is TRBV6-1 and J is TRBJ1-1; D not certain. The V end was cut by 7 bases, the J end by 1 base, with 7 bases between. CDR3 length: 12 residues. Germline CDR1 MNHNS, CDR2 SASEGT. CDR3 protein: CASIISNTEAFF. CDR3 sequence (DNA): TGTGCCAGCATCATCTCGAACACTGAAGCTTTCTTT.

V gene TRBV4-3 combines with J gene TRBJ2-1; 11 positions match TRBD2. The CDR3 sequence is 17 residues long. Looked up from germline, CDR1 is LGHNA and CDR2 is YSLEER. After removal of 0 bases from V and 4 bases from J, the junction contained 5 bases not matched to a gene. The CDR3 protein is CASSQDLTSGGYNEQFF. CDR3 sequence (DNA): TGCGCCAGCAGCCAAGATCTAACTAGCGGGGGTTACAATGAGCAGTTCTTC.

This clone was observed a handful of times. The gene calls are TRBV2 and TRBJ2-7; D remains ambiguous. The CDR3 consists of 13 residues. Per the germline V gene, CDR1 is SNHLY and CDR2 is FYNNEI. V was clipped by 7 bases and J by 3 bases, with 13 bases between them. The CDR3 DNA reads as TGTGCCAGCACACTTTTGGAATTCTACGAGCAGTACTTC. Translation gives CASTLLEFYEQYF.

The CDR3 loop reads CASSNDYNNEQFF. CDR3 coding DNA: TGTGCCAGCAGCAACGATTATAACAATGAGCAGTTCTTC. The rearrangement links TRBV7-2 to TRBJ2-1, with D unresolved. This CDR3 region has 13 residues. In germline, CDR1 is SGHTA, CDR2 FQGNSA. Trimming left V 5 bases short and J 5 bases short, with 10 bases between.

CDR3 residues: CSVEDQTGTREQYF. The CDR3 DNA reads TGCAGCGTTGAAGATCAAACAGGGACGCGAGAGCAGTACTTC. The genes are TRBV29-1 and TRBJ2-7, with D possibly matching TRBD1 (6 bases). CDR1 and CDR2 (germline): SQVTM, ANQGSEA. The length of the CDR3 is 14 residues. Trimming took 0 bases from V and 7 from J, leaving 16 bases between them.

In its sample, this clone was seen a few times. This chain uses TRBV10-2 with TRBJ2-7, with D possibly TRBD2 on 6 matching bases. V shed 7 bases and J shed 0 bases, with 13 bases lying between them. This CDR3 has 14 amino acids. Germline CDR1 is WSHSY and CDR2 is SAAADI. The CDR3 loop reads CASNPRDSSYEQYF. The CDR3 coding sequence is TGCGCCAGCAACCCTCGGGACTCCTCCTACGAGCAGTACTTC.

This clone was seen only a few times. V and J are TRBV29-1 and TRBJ2-2; D possibly uses TRBD1 or TRBD2 (5 bases each). Germline V lookup: CDR1 SQVTM, CDR2 ANQGSEA. The CDR3 covers 13 residues. Trimming cost V 8 bases and J 1 base, with 11 bases left between them. This chain's CDR3 is CSTGTVNTGELFF. CDR3 DNA: TGCAGCACGGGGACCGTGAACACCGGGGAGCTGTTTTTT.

The chain has TRBV30 and TRBJ1-1; the D gene is possibly TRBD1 (5 bases). Germline CDR1 GTSNPN, CDR2 SVGIG (reference sequence). The CDR3 sequence is 12 residues long. Trimming removed 8 bases from V and 5 bases from J, with 15 bases in between. In DNA form, the CDR3 reads TGTGCCAGCACAGGTCCCGGGACTGAAGCTTTCTTT. Its translation: CASTGPGTEAFF. Using reference TRBV30 and TRBJ1-1 for the parts outside the CDR3, the full variable domain is SQTIHQWPATLVQPVGSPLSLECTVEGTSNPNLYWYRQAAGRGLQLLFYSVGIGQISSEVPQNLSASRPQDRQFILSSKKLLLSDSGFYLCASTGPGTEAFFGQGTRLTVV.

This clone appeared a single time. The chain joins TRBV30 to TRBJ1-2, with D maybe TRBD1 (6 bases). The CDR3 extends over 13 amino acids. CDR1 is GTSNPN and CDR2 is SVGIG in the germline V gene (reference sequence). V lost 5 bases and J 2 bases, leaving 12 bases between the germline ends. The DNA for the CDR3 is TGTGCCTGGTACGAACAGGGAAACTATGGCTACACCTTC. It codes for CAWYEQGNYGYTF.

The chain has TRBV5-4 and TRBJ1-1; 10 nucleotides match TRBD1. The CDR3 is 14 amino acids. The V gene end was trimmed by 2 bases and the J gene end by 5 bases; junction bases not matched to a gene: 3. The V gene's germline CDR1 is SGHNT and CDR2 YYREEE (reference sequence). The CDR3, as DNA: TGTGCCAGCAGCTTACGGACAGGGGGGACTGAAGCTTTCTTT. It encodes CASSLRTGGTEAFF.

This chain joins TRBV30 and TRBJ1-1; a weak D match, TRBD1 (5 bases). The CDR3 is made up of 12 amino acids. The V gene's germline CDR1 is GTSNPN and CDR2 SVGIG (reference sequence). V was cut by 4 bases and J by 5 bases, with 11 bases left in between. Written as DNA, the CDR3 is TGTGCCTGGACCCCAGGGTTAACTGAAGCTTTCTTT. Its protein product is CAWTPGLTEAFF.

The gene calls are TRBV11-2 and TRBJ2-1; D may be TRBD2 (5 bases). From germline, CDR1 is SGHAT and CDR2 FQNNGV. V was trimmed by 5 bases and J by 8 bases, leaving 19 bases between them. CDR3 length: 15 residues. The CDR3 DNA sequence: TGTGCCAGCAGCCCCCTCCCCCTAGCTTCCCATGAGCAGTTCTTC. It codes for CASSPLPLASHEQFF.

The J gene is TRBJ1-5, the V gene TRBV11-2, with 9 bases lining up with TRBD1. CDR3 length: 18 amino acids. With 6 bases clipped from V and 0 bases from J, the junction kept 12 bases outside the gene matches. Germline lookup yields CDR1 SGHAT and CDR2 FQNNGV. The CDR3 is CASRLGGGQGYSNQPQHF. The CDR3 nucleotides read TGTGCCAGCAGGCTCGGGGGGGGACAGGGTTATAGCAATCAGCCCCAGCATTTT.

This chain uses TRBV19 with TRBJ1-5; 7 bases map to TRBD1. This CDR3 contains 17 residues. V shed 1 base and J 0 bases; nucleotides not matched to a gene: 6. From germline, CDR1 is LNHDA and CDR2 SQIVND (reference sequence). CDR3 sequence (DNA): TGTGCCAGTAGTATAGTCGTCAGGGGGTATAGCAATCAGCCCCAGCATTTT. Protein sequence: CASSIVVRGYSNQPQHF. Drawing the rest from reference TRBV19 and TRBJ1-5, the complete variable domain is DGGITQSPKYLFRKEGQNVTLSCEQNLNHDAMYWYRQDPGQGLRLIYYSQIVNDFQKGDIAEGYSVSREKKESFPLTVTSAQKNPTAFYLCASSIVVRGYSNQPQHFGDGTRLSIL.

This clone is classed as medium-sized. V gene TRBV7-6 combines with J gene TRBJ1-4, with TRBD1 matching over 7 bases. The CDR3 consists of 16 residues. The ends lost 5 bases at V and 8 bases at J; junction bases unmatched: 14. Per germline, CDR1 SGHVS and CDR2 FNYEAQ. CDR3 loop: CASSPRTGTVVEKLFF. In DNA form, the CDR3 reads TGTGCCAGCAGCCCCAGAACCGGGACAGTAGTAGAAAAACTGTTTTTT.

The rearrangement links TRBV7-3 to TRBJ2-3; 10 bases align to TRBD2. The CDR3 runs to 15 residues. With V trimmed by 0 bases and J by 6 bases, 3 bases remained unmatched. Germline V CDR1 and CDR2: SGHTA, FQGTGA. CDR3 sequence reads: CASSLTAGGRDTQYF. CDR3 coding DNA: TGTGCCAGCAGCTTAACAGCGGGGGGGAGGGATACGCAGTATTTT.

The chain has TRBV11-2 and TRBJ2-7, with 7 bases that match TRBD1. This CDR3 is built from 12 residues. With 5 bases clipped from V and 5 bases from J, the junction kept 3 bases outside the gene matches. The V gene's germline CDR1 is SGHAT and CDR2 FQNNGV. The CDR3 nucleotides are TGTGCCAGCAGCGGGACAGCGAACGAGCAGTACTTC. This codes for CASSGTANEQYF.